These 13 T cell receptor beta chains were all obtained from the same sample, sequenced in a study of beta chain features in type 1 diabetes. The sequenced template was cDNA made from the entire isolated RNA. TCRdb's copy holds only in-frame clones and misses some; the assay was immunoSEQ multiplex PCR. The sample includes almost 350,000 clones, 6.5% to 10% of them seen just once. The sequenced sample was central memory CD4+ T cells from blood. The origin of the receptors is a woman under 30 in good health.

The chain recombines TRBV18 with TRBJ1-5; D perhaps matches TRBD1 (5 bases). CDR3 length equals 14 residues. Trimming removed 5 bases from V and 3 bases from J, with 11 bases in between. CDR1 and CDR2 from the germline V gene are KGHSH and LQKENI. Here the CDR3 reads CASSSGTYNQPQHF. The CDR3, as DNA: TGTGCCAGCTCATCCGGGACTTACAATCAGCCCCAGCATTTT. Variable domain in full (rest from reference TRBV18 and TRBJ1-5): NAGVMQNPRHLVRRRGQEARLRCSPMKGHSHVYWYRQLPEEGLKFMVYLQKENIIDESGMPKERFSAEFPKEGPSILRIQQVVRGDSAAYFCASSSGTYNQPQHFGDGTRLSIL.

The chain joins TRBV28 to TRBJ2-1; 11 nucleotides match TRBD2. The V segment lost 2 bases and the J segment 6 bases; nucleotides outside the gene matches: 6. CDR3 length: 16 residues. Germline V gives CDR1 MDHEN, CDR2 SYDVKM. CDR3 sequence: CASSLPGLAGRNEQFF. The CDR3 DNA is TGTGCCAGCAGTTTACCCGGACTAGCGGGTCGCAATGAGCAGTTCTTC.

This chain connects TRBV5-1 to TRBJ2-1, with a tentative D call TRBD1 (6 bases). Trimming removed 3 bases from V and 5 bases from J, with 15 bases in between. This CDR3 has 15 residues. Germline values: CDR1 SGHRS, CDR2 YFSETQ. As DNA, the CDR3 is TGCGCCAGCAGCTCCTCAGGGGTCCCAAACAATGAGCAGTTCTTC. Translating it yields CASSSSGVPNNEQFF.

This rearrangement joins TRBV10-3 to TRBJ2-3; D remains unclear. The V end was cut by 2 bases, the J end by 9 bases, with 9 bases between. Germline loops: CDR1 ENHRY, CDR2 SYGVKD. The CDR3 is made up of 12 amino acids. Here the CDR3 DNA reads TGTGCCATCAGTGAGCAAAGGCGCACGCAGTATTTT. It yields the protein CAISEQRRTQYF.

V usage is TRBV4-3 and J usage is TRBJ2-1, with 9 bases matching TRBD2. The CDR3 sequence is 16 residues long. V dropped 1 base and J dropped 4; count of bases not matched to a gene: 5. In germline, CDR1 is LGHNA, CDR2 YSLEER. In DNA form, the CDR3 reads TGCGCCAGCAGCCAAGTTTGGACTAGCGTATACAATGAGCAGTTCTTC. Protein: CASSQVWTSVYNEQFF.

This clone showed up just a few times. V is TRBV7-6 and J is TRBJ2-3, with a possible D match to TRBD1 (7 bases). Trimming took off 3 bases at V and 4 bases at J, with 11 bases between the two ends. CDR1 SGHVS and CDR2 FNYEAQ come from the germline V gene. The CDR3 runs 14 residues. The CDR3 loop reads CASSFAGGSDTQYF. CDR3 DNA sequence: TGTGCCAGCAGCTTCGCAGGGGGGTCAGATACGCAGTATTTT. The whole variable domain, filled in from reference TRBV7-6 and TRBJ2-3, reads GAGVSQSPRYKVTKRGQDVALRCDPISGHVSLYWYRQALGQGPEFLTYFNYEAQQDKSGLPNDRFSAERPEGSISTLTIQRTEQRDSAMYRCASSFAGGSDTQYFGPGTRLTVL.

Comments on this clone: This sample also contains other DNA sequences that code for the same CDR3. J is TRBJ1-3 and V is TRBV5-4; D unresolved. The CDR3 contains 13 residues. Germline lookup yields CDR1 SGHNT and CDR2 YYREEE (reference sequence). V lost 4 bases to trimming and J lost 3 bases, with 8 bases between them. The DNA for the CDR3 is TGTGCCAGCAGCCCAGACATTGGAAACACCATATATTTT. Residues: CASSPDIGNTIYF.

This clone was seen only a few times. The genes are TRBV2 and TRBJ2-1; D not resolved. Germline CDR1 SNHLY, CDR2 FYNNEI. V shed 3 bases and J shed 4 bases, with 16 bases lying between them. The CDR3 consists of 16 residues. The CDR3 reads CASSDLPKTRYNEQFF. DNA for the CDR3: TGTGCCAGCAGTGACCTACCCAAGACGAGGTACAATGAGCAGTTCTTC.

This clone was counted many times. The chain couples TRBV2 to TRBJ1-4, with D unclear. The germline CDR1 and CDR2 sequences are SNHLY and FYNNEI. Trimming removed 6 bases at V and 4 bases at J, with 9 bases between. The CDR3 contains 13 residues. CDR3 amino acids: CASRDGINEKLFF. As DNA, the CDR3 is TGTGCCAGCAGGGACGGTATTAATGAAAAACTGTTTTTT.

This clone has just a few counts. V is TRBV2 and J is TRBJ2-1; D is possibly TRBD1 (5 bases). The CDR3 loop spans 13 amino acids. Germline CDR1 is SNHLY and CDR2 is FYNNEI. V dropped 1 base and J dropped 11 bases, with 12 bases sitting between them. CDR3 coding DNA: TGTGCCAGCAGTGAAGACCAGCAGGGTCAGCAGTTCTTC. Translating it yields CASSEDQQGQQFF. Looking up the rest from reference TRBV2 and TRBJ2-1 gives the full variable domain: EPEVTQTPSHQVTQMGQEVILRCVPISNHLYFYWYRQILGQKVEFLVSFYNNEISEKSEIFDDQFSVERPDGSNFTLKIRSTKLEDSAMYFCASSEDQQGQQFFGPGTRLTVL.

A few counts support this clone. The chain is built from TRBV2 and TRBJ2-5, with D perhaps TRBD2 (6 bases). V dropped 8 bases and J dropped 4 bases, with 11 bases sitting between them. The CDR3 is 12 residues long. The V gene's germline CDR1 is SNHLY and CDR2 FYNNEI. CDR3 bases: TGTGCCAGCCGGCAGGGAGGAGAGACCCAGTACTTC. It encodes CASRQGGETQYF.

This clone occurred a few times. This CDR3 is CASSLDIARGTGELFF. CDR3 bases: TGTGCCAGCAGCTTGGATATAGCGCGAGGCACCGGGGAGCTGTTTTTT. The J gene is TRBJ2-2, the V gene TRBV11-2; D may be TRBD2 (5 bases). CDR3 length equals 16 residues. Germline V lookup: CDR1 SGHAT, CDR2 FQNNGV. V lost 3 bases, J lost 4 bases, and 15 bases lay in between. The full variable domain, rest sourced from reference TRBV11-2 and TRBJ2-2, is EAGVAQSPRYKIIEKRQSVAFWCNPISGHATLYWYQQILGQGPKLLIQFQNNGVVDDSQLPKDRFSAERLKGVDSTLKIQPAKLEDSAVYLCASSLDIARGTGELFFGEGSRLTVL.

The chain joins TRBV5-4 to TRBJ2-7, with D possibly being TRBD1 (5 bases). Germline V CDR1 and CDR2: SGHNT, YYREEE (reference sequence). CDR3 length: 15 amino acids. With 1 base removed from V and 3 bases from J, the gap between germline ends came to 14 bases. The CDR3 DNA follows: TGTGCCAGCAGCTTGTACCCCAGGGAAGGCTACGAGCAGTACTTC. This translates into CASSLYPREGYEQYF.